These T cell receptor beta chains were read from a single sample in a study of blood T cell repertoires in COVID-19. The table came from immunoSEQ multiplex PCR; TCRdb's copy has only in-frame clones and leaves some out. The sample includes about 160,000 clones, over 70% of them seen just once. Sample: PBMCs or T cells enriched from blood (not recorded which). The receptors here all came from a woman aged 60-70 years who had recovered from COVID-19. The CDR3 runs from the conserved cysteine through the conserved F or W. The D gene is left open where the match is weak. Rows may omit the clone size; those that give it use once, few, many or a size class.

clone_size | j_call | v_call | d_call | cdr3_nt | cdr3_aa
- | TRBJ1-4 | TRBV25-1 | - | TGTGCCAGCAGTGAAGGCTCAGGGGAAGTTAATGAAAAACTGTTTTTT | CASSEGSGEVNEKLFF
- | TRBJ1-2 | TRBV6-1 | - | TGTGCCAGCAGTGAAAGTTTGGGGGGCTATGGCTACACCTTC | CASSESLGGYGYTF
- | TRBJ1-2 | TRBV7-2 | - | TGTGCCAGCAGCCCCGGGGGTGGGAGCTTCGGTGGCTACACCTTC | CASSPGGGSFGGYTF
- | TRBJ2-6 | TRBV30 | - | TGTGCCTGGAGTGTACACGGCAGGGTGGGGTCTGGGGCCAACGTCCTGACTTTC | CAWSVHGRVGSGANVLTF
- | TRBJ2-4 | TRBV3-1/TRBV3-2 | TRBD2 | TGTGCCAGCAGCCGGGGGGGGAAAAACATTCAGTACTTC | CASSRGGKNIQYF
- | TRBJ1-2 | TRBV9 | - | TGTGCCAGCAGCGGCCTATGGTGGGGCTACACCTTC | CASSGLWWGYTF
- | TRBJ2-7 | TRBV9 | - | TGTGCCAGCAGCTTCGAGCCCGAGGGCTCCTACGAGCAGTACTTC | CASSFEPEGSYEQYF
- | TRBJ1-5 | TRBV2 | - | TGTGCCAGCAGGGGAGACGTGAGCAATCAGCCCCAGCATTTT | CASRGDVSNQPQHF
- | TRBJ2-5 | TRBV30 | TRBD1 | TGTGCCTGGAGTTCTTCAGGGGGCAAGACCCAGTACTTC | CAWSSSGGKTQYF
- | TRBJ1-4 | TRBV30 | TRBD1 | TGTGCCTGGAACCGGGACAGGGCCTACGAAAAACTGTTTTTT | CAWNRDRAYEKLFF
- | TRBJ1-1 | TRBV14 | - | TGTGCCAGCAGCCGACAGACGAACACTGAAGCTTTCTTT | CASSRQTNTEAFF
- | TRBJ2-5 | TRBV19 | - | TGTGCCAGTAGGGGAGCGGCAGGGGAACACCCAGAGACCCAGTACTTC | CASRGAAGEHPETQYF
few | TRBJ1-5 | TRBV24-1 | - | TGTGCCACCCGCTACCTTTTTTATAGCAATCAGCCCCAGCATTTT | CATRYLFYSNQPQHF
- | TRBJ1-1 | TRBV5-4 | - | TGTGCCAGCAGCTTGGCCGGGTCGGGGGTTGAAGCTTTCTTT | CASSLAGSGVEAFF
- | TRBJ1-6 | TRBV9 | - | TGTGCCAGCTCAGGGTCTTGGAATTCACCCCTCCACTTT | CASSGSWNSPLHF
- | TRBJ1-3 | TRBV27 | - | TGTGCCAGCAGTTTCGGCAGGGATGCTGGAAACACCATATATTTT | CASSFGRDAGNTIYF
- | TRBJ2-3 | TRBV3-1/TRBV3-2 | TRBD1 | TGTGCCAGCAGCCCCGATGGACAGGGACGTACAGATACGCAGTATTTT | CASSPDGQGRTDTQYF
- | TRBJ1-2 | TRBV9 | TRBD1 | TGTGCCAGCAGAAGACAGGGCAACTATGGCTACACCTTC | CASRRQGNYGYTF
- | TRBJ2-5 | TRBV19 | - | TGTGCCACCCAACCCCGGGGGGCGGAGACCCAGTACTTC | CATQPRGAETQYF
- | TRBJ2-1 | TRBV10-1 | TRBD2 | TGCGCCAGCAGTGAGGGGCGCGGGGGGGCCTACAATGAGCAGTTCTTC | CASSEGRGGAYNEQFF
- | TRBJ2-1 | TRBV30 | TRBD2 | TGTGCCTGGAGTGACCCCATGACTAGCGGGGGAATAAGCTCCTACAATGAGCAGTTCTTC | CAWSDPMTSGGISSYNEQFF
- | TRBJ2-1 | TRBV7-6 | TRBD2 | TGTGCCAGCAGCTTAAGTGTAGGGACTAGCGGGGGCCTCCGATACAATGAGCAGTTCTTC | CASSLSVGTSGGLRYNEQFF
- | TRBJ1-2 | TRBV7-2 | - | TGTGCCAGCAGCTCTGAGGCCTGGGGCTACACCTTC | CASSSEAWGYTF
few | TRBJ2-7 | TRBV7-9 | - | TGTGCCAGCAGCCCACTCAGGGTCTACGAGCAGTACTTC | CASSPLRVYEQYF
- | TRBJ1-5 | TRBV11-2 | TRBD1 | TGTGCCAGCAGCTTATCAGGGGGCGATCAGCCCCAGCATTTT | CASSLSGGDQPQHF
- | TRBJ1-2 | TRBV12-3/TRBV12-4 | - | TGTGCCAGCAGCTTATGGACTGGGTATGGCTACACCTTC | CASSLWTGYGYTF
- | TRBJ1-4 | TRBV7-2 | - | TGTGCCAGCAGCTGGGGGGGTGGTACGGCTAATGAAAAACTGTTTTTT | CASSWGGGTANEKLFF
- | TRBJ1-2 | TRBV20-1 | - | TGCAGTGCTAGTGCAGGGTCAGGAGTCACCTTC | CSASAGSGVTF
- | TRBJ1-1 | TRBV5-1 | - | TGCGCCAGCAGCTTGAATCCGGGAGGGATGACCAGGACTGAAGCTTTCTTT | CASSLNPGGMTRTEAFF
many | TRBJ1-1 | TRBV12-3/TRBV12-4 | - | TGTGCCAGCACCGGAGTGGGGCACACTGAAGCTTTCTTT | CASTGVGHTEAFF
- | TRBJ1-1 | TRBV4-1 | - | TGCGCCAGCAGCGAAGACCGGGACTTCGGCGCTTTCTTT | CASSEDRDFGAFF
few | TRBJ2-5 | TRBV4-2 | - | TGTGCCAGCAGCCTAGCGGAGAATCCTCAAGAGACCCAGTACTTC | CASSLAENPQETQYF
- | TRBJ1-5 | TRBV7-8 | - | TGTGCCAGCAGCGCTCGAGGGAACAGCAATCAGCCCCAGCATTTT | CASSARGNSNQPQHF
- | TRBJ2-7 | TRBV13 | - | TGTGCCAGCAGCTTAGCGGGGTTATCCTACGAGCAGTACTTC | CASSLAGLSYEQYF
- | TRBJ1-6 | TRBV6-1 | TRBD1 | TGTGCCAGCAGCGAAGAGGGACAGGGCTATAATTCACCCCTCCACTTT | CASSEEGQGYNSPLHF
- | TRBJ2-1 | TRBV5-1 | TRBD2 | TGCGCCAGCAGCCCACTAGCGGGGGGGCTGACTGAGCAGTTCTTC | CASSPLAGGLTEQFF
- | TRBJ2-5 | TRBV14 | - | TGTGCCAGCAGCCAAGTTCGGGGTGCGGAGACCCAGTACTTC | CASSQVRGAETQYF
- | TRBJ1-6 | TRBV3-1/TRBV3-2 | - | TGTGCCAGCAGCCAATTGACAGTTAATTCACCCCTCCACTTT | CASSQLTVNSPLHF
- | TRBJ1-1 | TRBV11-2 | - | TGTGCCACTCAGGGTACTGAAGCTTTCTTT | CATQGTEAFF
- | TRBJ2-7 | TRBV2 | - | TGTGCCAGCAGTGCGGGTTTGCGGGGGCCCTCCTACGAGCAGTACTTC | CASSAGLRGPSYEQYF
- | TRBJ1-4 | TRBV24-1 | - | TGTGCCACCAGTGAGGGACGGGGGAATGAAAAACTGTTTTTT | CATSEGRGNEKLFF
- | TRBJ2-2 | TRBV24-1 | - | TGTGCCACCGGCAGTTCGAACACCGGGGAGCTGTTTTTT | CATGSSNTGELFF
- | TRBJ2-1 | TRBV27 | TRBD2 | TGTGCCAGCAGTTTAGCGGGGGGGCATGAGCAGTTCTTC | CASSLAGGHEQFF
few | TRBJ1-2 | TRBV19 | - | TGTGCCAGTAGGGACAGCGATAACTATGGCTACACCTTC | CASRDSDNYGYTF
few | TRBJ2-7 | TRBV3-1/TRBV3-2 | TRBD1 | TGTGCCAGCAGCCGCCGGGACAGCATCTACGAGCAGTACTTC | CASSRRDSIYEQYF
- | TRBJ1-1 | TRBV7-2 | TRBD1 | TGTGCCAGCAGACTAACAGGGGGCCAGGAAGCTTTCTTT | CASRLTGGQEAFF
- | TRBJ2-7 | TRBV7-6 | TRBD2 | TGTGCCAGCAGTCTAGCGGGGAGCTCCTACGAGCAGTACTTC | CASSLAGSSYEQYF
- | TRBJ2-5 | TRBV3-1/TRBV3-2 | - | TGTGCCAGCAGCCAAGCATTCGCTCGTCCCGGGACCCAGTACTTC | CASSQAFARPGTQYF
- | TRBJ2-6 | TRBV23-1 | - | TGCGCCCTTGGCCCTGGGGCCAACGTCCTGACTTTC | CALGPGANVLTF
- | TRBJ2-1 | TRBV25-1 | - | TGTGCCAGCAACGGGGAGTGGAATGAGCAGTTCTTC | CASNGEWNEQFF
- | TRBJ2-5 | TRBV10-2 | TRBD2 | TGCGGGGGGGGGACCCAGTACTTC | CGGGTQYF
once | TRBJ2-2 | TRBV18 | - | TGTGCCAGCTCACCTGGGCAAGCGAACACCGGGGAGCTGTTTTTT | CASSPGQANTGELFF
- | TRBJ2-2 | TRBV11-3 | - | TGTGCCAGCAGCTACCAGGGGGAGGCCGGGGAGCTGTTTTTT | CASSYQGEAGELFF
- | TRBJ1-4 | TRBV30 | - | TGTGCCTGGAGGGGGCTCGGGGGTGAAAAACTGTTTTTT | CAWRGLGGEKLFF
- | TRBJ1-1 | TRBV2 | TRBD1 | TGTGCCAGCAGTGACCCGGGACAGGAGATAAAAGAAGCTTTCTTT | CASSDPGQEIKEAFF
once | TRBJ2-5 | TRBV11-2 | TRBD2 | TGTGCCAGCAGCTCAAGCGGGGGGGCCTTAGAGACCCAGTACTTC | CASSSSGGALETQYF
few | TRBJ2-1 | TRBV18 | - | TGTGCCAGCTCACTTGCGGAGGCACGGGAGCAGTTCTTC | CASSLAEAREQFF
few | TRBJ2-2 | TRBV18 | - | TGTGCCAGCTCACCAATGACAGGCGACACCGGGGAGCTGTTTTTT | CASSPMTGDTGELFF
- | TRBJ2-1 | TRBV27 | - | TGTGCCAGCAGTCTCGGACAGCGAACCTACAATGAGCAGTTCTTC | CASSLGQRTYNEQFF
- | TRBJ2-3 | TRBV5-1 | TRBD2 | TGCGCCAGCAGCTTGAAGACTAGCGGGGGGGCCGCAGATACGCAGTATTTT | CASSLKTSGGAADTQYF